The 15 T cell receptor beta chains listed next were all sequenced from one sample in a study of blood T cells in healthy people across ages (dated by TCRdb to 2014 to 2015). Library preparation employed 5' RACE. The instrument given in TCRdb is Illumina HiSeq 2500. A second PCR of roughly 7 to 12 cycles was performed with a sample-barcoded 5' primer and a J-beta primer mix. The raw public reads went through TCRdb reprocessing: fastp at Q25, MiXCR clone calling, in-frame beta chains kept. Under each unique CDR3 protein, matching rows form one entry showing the most common genes and DNA. Counted in this sample were about 1 million distinct CDR3 sequences; under 30% of them appeared once. Approximately 0.75% of the sample is held by the ten biggest clonotypes. This sample also belongs to another study, concerning T cells of mothers and their children.

Sequenced input: blood. These TCRs come from a girl between 2 and 10 years old in good health.

This clonotype was counted between two and nine times. The junction shows a germline mismatch at one end, possibly a read error. The V and J genes are TRBV6-6 and TRBJ2-4, with 7 bases identical to TRBD1. CDR1 and CDR2 from the germline V gene are MNHNY and SVGAGI (reference sequence). This CDR3 contains 13 residues. The CDR3 loop reads CASSYSTRGILYF. The CDR3 coding sequence is TGTGCCAGCAGTTACTCGACCAGGGGGATTCTGTACTTC.

This clonotype was counted ten times or more. This chain uses TRBV5-1 with TRBJ1-1; D is uncertain. This CDR3 has 13 residues. The ends were cut back, 3 bases at V and 1 base at J, with 7 bases in the middle. The V gene's germline CDR1 is SGHRS and CDR2 YFSETQ. CDR3 coding DNA: TGCGCCAGCAGCTCGGAAGGGAACACTGAAGCTTTCTTT. As protein: CASSSEGNTEAFF.

V is TRBV6-5 and J is TRBJ2-5, with 8 bases identical to TRBD2. The end of the DNA aligns better with TRBJ2-7, so the J call may be wrong. CDR1 is MNHEY and CDR2 is SVGAGI in the germline V gene. The CDR3 is made up of 16 amino acids. In DNA, the CDR3 is TGTGCCAGCAGTTACCTGAAGCGGGAGCCGACCTACGAGCAGTACTTC. Encoded protein: CASSYLKREPTYEQYF.

This clonotype has a handful of counts. This chain links TRBV24-1 with TRBJ1-2; D is ambiguous. This CDR3 is built from 13 residues. Germline V CDR1 and CDR2: KGHDR, SFDVKD. The V end lost 9 bases, the J end lost 5 bases, and 15 bases lay between the germline ends. CDR3 in DNA: TGTGCCACCTCCCGGACGGATTTTTATGGCTACACCTTC. Protein product: CATSRTDFYGYTF.

The genes are TRBV29-1 and TRBJ1-1; D gene ambiguous. The CDR3 length is 12 residues. CDR1 and CDR2 from the germline V gene are SQVTM and ANQGSEA. V was cut by 0 bases and J by 10 bases, with 12 bases left in between. The CDR3, as DNA: TGCAGCGTTGAAGATTTGAGTGGGATAGCTTTCTTT. Translation gives CSVEDLSGIAFF.

The gene calls are TRBV28 and TRBJ2-1; tentative D call: TRBD1 (5 bases). The CDR3 has 13 residues. Trimming pared 7 bases from V and 5 bases from J, leaving 12 bases between. Germline V gene sequence: CDR1 MDHEN, CDR2 SYDVKM. The CDR3 spells CASNWGSHNEQFF. CDR3 coding DNA: TGTGCCAGCAATTGGGGCAGCCACAATGAGCAGTTCTTC.

The CDR3 here is CASSNRVDEQETQYF. In DNA, the CDR3 is TGTGCCAGCAGCAACCGGGTCGACGAACAAGAGACCCAGTACTTC. This sequence joins TRBV7-9 and TRBJ2-5; D is unresolved. Trimming shortened V by 5 bases and J by 2 bases, and 15 bases separated the two germline ends. The length of the CDR3 is 15 residues. Germline V gives CDR1 SEHNR, CDR2 FQNEAQ (reference sequence). The full variable domain, with the rest looked up from reference TRBV7-9 and TRBJ2-5, is DTGVSQNPRHKITKRGQNVTFRCDPISEHNRLYWYRQTLGQGPEFLTYFQNEAQLEKSRLLSDRFSAERPKGSFSTLEIQRTEQGDSAMYLCASSNRVDEQETQYFGPGTRLLVL.

The gene calls are TRBV12-3 or TRBV12-4 and TRBJ1-6; the D is unclear. The CDR3 runs to 12 residues. The V end was cut by 6 bases, the J end by 7 bases, with 7 bases between. The CDR3 protein is CASSPENSPLHF. DNA for the CDR3: TGTGCCAGCAGCCCAGAAAATTCACCCCTCCACTTT.

The J gene is TRBJ2-2, the V gene TRBV3-1; D unclear. V dropped 6 bases and J dropped 6 bases, with 11 bases sitting between them. This CDR3 is built from 13 residues. Germline V gene data show CDR1 as LGHDT and CDR2 as YNNKEL (reference sequence). As DNA, the CDR3 is TGTGCCAGCAGAGACGGGTGGCCCGGGGAGCTGTTTTTT. Translating it yields CASRDGWPGELFF. The entire variable domain, with the rest obtained from reference TRBV3-1 and TRBJ2-2, is as follows: DTAVSQTPKYLVTQMGNDKSIKCEQNLGHDTMYWYKQDSKKFLKIMFSYNNKELIINETVPNRFSPKSPDKAHLNLHINSLELGDSAVYFCASRDGWPGELFFGEGSRLTVL.

The table lists this clonotype with many counts. The chain combines TRBV29-1 with TRBJ2-5; no clear D gene. The CDR3 spans 10 residues. CDR1 is SQVTM and CDR2 is ANQGSEA in the germline V gene. Between the trimmed V and J ends, which lost 4 bases and 3 bases, there was a span of 3 bases. CDR3 residues: CSVAEETQYF. CDR3 nucleotides: TGCAGCGTTGCTGAAGAGACCCAGTACTTC.

This clonotype appeared once. The V call is TRBV19, the J call TRBJ1-3; no clear D. Deletions cut 3 bases from V and 2 bases from J, with 14 bases between. The CDR3 has 16 residues. Germline values: CDR1 LNHDA, CDR2 SQIVND (reference sequence). CDR3 protein: CASSMGEGLPGNTIYF. The CDR3 region has the DNA TGTGCCAGTAGTATGGGAGAGGGCCTCCCTGGAAACACCATATATTTT.

V is TRBV24-1 and J is TRBJ2-5; the D gene is possibly TRBD1 (6 bases). V was shortened by 0 bases and J by 2 bases, with 15 bases between the two germline ends. This CDR3 has 17 amino acids. Germline CDR1 KGHDR, CDR2 SFDVKD. CDR3 DNA sequence: TGTGCCACCAGTGATTTGTATGGGGGCACTCTACAAGAGACCCAGTACTTC. It is translated as CATSDLYGGTLQETQYF.

A few counts support this clonotype. The chain couples TRBV15 to TRBJ2-5, with 7 bases identical to TRBD1. The end of the DNA is better explained by TRBJ2-1, so the J call may be wrong. CDR1 is LNHNV, CDR2 YYDKDF, per germline (reference sequence). CDR3 length: 15 amino acids. The CDR3 bases are TGTGCCACCAGCAGAGGTATTCAGGGGGAAGTTGAGCAGTTCTTC. Its protein product is CATSRGIQGEVEQFF.

This clonotype was counted only a few times. The chain couples TRBV27 to TRBJ1-3; 7 bases fit TRBD1. V was pared by 5 bases and J by 4 bases, with 8 bases of the junction left unmatched. This CDR3 region has 15 residues. Germline-derived CDR1 and CDR2 are MNHEY and SMNVEV (reference sequence). This chain's CDR3 is CASSPAGGWGNTIYF. The CDR3, as DNA: TGTGCCAGCAGTCCGGCAGGGGGATGGGGAAACACCATATATTTT.

The rearrangement joins TRBV13 to TRBJ2-1, with D hard to call. The J call may be incorrect, as the DNA end agrees better with TRBJ2-7. This CDR3 has 14 residues. From germline, CDR1 is PRHDT and CDR2 FYEKMQ (reference sequence). In nucleotides, the CDR3 is TGTGCCAGCAGCTCCTCATCGCCTCCCTACGAGCAGTACTTC. As protein: CASSSSSPPYEQYF.